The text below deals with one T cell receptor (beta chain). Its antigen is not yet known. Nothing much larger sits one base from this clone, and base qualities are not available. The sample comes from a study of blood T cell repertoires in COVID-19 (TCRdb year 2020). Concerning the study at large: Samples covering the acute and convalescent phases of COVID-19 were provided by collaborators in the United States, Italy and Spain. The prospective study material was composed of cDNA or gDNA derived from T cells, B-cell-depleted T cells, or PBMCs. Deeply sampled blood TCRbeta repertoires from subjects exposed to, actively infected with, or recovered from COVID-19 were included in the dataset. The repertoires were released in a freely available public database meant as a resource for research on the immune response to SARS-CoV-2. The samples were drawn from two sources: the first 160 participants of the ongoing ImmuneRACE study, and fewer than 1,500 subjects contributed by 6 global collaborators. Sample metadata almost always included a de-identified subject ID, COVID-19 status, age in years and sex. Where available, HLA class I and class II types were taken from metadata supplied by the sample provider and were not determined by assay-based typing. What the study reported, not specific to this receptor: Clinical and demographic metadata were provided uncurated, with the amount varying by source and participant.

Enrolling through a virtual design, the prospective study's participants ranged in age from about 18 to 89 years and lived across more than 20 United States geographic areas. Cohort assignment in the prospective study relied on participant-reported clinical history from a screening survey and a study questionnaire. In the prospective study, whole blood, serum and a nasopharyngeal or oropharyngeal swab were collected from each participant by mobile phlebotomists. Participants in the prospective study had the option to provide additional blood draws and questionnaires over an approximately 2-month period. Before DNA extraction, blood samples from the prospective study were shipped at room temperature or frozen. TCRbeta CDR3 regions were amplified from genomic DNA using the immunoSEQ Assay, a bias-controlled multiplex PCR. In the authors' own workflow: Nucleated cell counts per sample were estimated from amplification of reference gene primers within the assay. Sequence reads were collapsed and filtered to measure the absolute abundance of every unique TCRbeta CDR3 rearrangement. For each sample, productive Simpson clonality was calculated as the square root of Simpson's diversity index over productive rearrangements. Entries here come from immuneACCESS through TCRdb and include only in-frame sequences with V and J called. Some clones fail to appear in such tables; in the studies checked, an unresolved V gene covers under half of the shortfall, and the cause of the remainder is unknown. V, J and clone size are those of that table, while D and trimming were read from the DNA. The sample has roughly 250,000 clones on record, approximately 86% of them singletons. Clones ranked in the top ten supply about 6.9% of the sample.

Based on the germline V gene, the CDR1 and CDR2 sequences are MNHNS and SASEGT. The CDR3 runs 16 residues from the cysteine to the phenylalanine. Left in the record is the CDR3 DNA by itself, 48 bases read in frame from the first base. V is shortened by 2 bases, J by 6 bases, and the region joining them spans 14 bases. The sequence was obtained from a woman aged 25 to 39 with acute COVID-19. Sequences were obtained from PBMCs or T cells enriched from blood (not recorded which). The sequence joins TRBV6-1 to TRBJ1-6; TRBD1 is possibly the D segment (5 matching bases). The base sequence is TGTGCCAGCAGTGAATTTCTCAGGGAACCTAATTCACCCCTCCACTTT. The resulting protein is CASSEFLREPNSPLHF.